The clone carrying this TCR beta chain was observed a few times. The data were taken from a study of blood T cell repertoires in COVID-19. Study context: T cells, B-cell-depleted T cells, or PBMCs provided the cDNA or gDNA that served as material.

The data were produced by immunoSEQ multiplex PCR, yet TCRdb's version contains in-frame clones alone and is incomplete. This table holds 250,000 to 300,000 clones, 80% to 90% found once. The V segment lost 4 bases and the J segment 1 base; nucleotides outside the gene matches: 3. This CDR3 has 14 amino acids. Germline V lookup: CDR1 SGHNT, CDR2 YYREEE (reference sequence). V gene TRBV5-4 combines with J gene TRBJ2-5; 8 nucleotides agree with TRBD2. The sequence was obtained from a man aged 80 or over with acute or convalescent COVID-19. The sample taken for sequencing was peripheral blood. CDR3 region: CASSPGGGQETQYF. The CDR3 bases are TGTGCCAGCAGCCCCGGGGGGGGCCAAGAGACCCAGTACTTC.